Following are 5 T cell receptor beta chains from one sample sequenced in a study of cytomegalovirus exposure and HLA in healthy donors. Both 60 Vbeta primers and 13 Jbeta primers went into the PCR. Sequenced by immunoSEQ multiplex PCR; TCRdb stores in-frame clones only, minus some. Of under 150,000 clones listed, over 60% are singletons. Specimen: PBMCs. The receptors shown here come from a middle-aged man in good health and CMV-seronegative.

The sample holds a few counts of this clone. This chain links TRBV9 with TRBJ2-5; 7 nucleotides line up with TRBD2. The CDR3 is 15 amino acids. Germline CDR1 is SGDLS and CDR2 is YYNGEE. V lost 5 bases and J lost 4; bases outside the gene matches: 11. CDR3 protein: CASSAWGGGAETQYF. Here the CDR3 DNA reads TGTGCCAGCAGTGCATGGGGGGGTGGGGCAGAGACCCAGTACTTC.

The V and J genes are TRBV2 and TRBJ2-7; D not resolved. Looked up from germline, CDR1 is SNHLY and CDR2 is FYNNEI. Trimming removed 4 bases from V and 2 bases from J, with 9 bases in between. This CDR3 contains 13 residues. The CDR3 DNA sequence: TGTGCCAGCAGTGTCGTTGGCACCTACGAGCAGTACTTC. Its protein is CASSVVGTYEQYF. The full variable domain, completed using reference TRBV2 and TRBJ2-7, is EPEVTQTPSHQVTQMGQEVILRCVPISNHLYFYWYRQILGQKVEFLVSFYNNEISEKSEIFDDQFSVERPDGSNFTLKIRSTKLEDSAMYFCASSVVGTYEQYFGPGTRLTVT.

This clone was observed a handful of times. The rearrangement uses TRBV4-1 and TRBJ1-1; D is unclear. CDR1 and CDR2 from the germline V gene are MGHRA and YSYEKL. This CDR3 is 13 amino acids long. Trimming removed 6 bases from V and 0 bases from J, with 8 bases in between. DNA for the CDR3: TGCGCCAGCAGGCGCGTTTTGAACACTGAAGCTTTCTTT. It specifies CASRRVLNTEAFF.

This rearrangement joins TRBV14 to TRBJ2-5; possibly TRBD1 for D (5 bases). Germline V gene lookup returns CDR1 SGHDN and CDR2 FVKESK. The length of the CDR3 is 17 residues. V lost 0 bases and J lost 9, with 23 bases in between. CDR3 residues: CASSQEFETVRSGAQYF. Here the CDR3 DNA reads TGTGCCAGCAGCCAAGAATTTGAGACAGTACGTTCTGGGGCCCAGTACTTC. The variable domain in full, completed from reference TRBV14 and TRBJ2-5, reads EAGVTQFPSHSVIEKGQTVTLRCDPISGHDNLYWYRRVMGKEIKFLLHFVKESKQDESGMPNNRFLAERTGGTYSTLKVQPAELEDSGVYFCASSQEFETVRSGAQYFGPGTRLLVL.

This clone has more than one count but fewer than ten. The chain joins TRBV7-9 to TRBJ1-4; 8 bases agree with TRBD1. The germline CDR1 and CDR2 sequences are SEHNR and FQNEAQ (reference sequence). V gave up 11 bases and J gave up 0 bases; unmatched junction bases: 14. CDR3 size: 17 residues. DNA of the CDR3: TGTGCCTCCACCGGGGGACAGGCTTTTACAACTAATGAAAAACTGTTTTTT. Amino acid sequence: CASTGGQAFTTNEKLFF.